Included here is one TCR beta chain sequence, with context. Its matching antigen is unknown. The study drew all its donors from Caucasian adults living in Nashville, Tennessee. The source of the sample is a study of shared clonotypes between healthy human individuals. Study background: Used for every donor were three CD4 naive, three CD4 memory, two CD8 naive and one CD8 memory plate. Findings and limits, study-wide: Sampling covered nothing but blood. Tissue TCR repertoires likely differ from those found in blood. In the sorted subsets, rarefaction showed sequencing was incomplete despite large depth.

Using immunoSEQ multiplex PCR, the repertoire was profiled, and TCRdb retains in-frame clones only, with some absent. The top ten hold around 0.4% of the sample, which has some 2,500,000 clones, approximately 94% seen once. Germline lookup yields CDR1 SGDLS and CDR2 YYNGEE. Trimming removed 0 bases from V and 11 bases from J, with 23 bases in between. This CDR3 comprises 16 residues. The specimen sequenced was naive CD4+ T cells from PBMCs. As for subset: CD45RA+ positively selected. J is TRBJ1-2 and V is TRBV9; no clear D. This TCR was sampled from a man aged 18-30 years in good health. Some clones in this sample may be carry-over from other donors' samples. CDR3 sequence reads: CASSVVGGRPDLEYTF. The CDR3 DNA reads TGTGCCAGCAGCGTAGTAGGCGGCAGACCAGACCTCGAGTACACCTTC.